This T cell receptor beta chain came from a study of cytomegalovirus exposure and HLA in healthy donors. The PCR had 60 Vbeta and 13 Jbeta primers. Sequencing was performed with immunoSEQ multiplex PCR; in TCRdb, only in-frame clones are kept and a portion is missing. The table records 160,000 or so clones, roughly 76% of them present only once. Study-level results: Previous analysis showed most TCR beta V segments were productive about 87% or about 30% of the time.

V trimming: 0 bases; J trimming: 5 bases; junction bases outside the gene matches: 5. CDR1 and CDR2 from the germline V gene are SGHTA and FQGNSA. The CDR3 is made up of 16 amino acids. This clone has just a few counts. What it binds is not known. J is TRBJ2-7 and V is TRBV7-2; 12 positions match TRBD2. This receptor was identified in a man aged 60-69 years in good health and CMV-seronegative. Sequencing was performed on PBMCs. CDR3 DNA sequence: TGTGCCAGCAGCTTAGCGGCTAGCGGGGGGGCCAACGAGCAGTACTTC. Protein product: CASSLAASGGANEQYF.